This T cell receptor beta chain stems from a study of Ad26.COV2.S vaccination and SARS-CoV-2 variants. As for the study in general: By the intramuscular route, Ad26.COV2.S was given once, or twice 56 days apart. Overall study results and limits: Post-vaccination breadth of spike-specific CD8+ and CD4+ T cell responses was reportedly substantial.

The table came from immunoSEQ multiplex PCR; TCRdb's copy has only in-frame clones and leaves some out. Of fewer than 500,000 clones in the sample, 90% were seen once. Germline V gives CDR1 MNHNY, CDR2 SVGAGI (reference sequence). The CDR3 has 15 residues. V lost 7 bases and J 3 bases, leaving 18 bases between the germline ends. Concerning this clone itself: Antigen: not known.

Treatment of the sample: some 20 received Ad26.COV2.S at low or high dose, single or two shots; roughly five received placebo; per-sample allocation not given. Vaccine and placebo recipients were sampled on day 63 after the first injection. The donor's status was that of an adult aged 18-55 years in Boston. Immunization relied on an Ad26 vector, which expressed Wuhan-strain SARS-CoV-2 spike. The chain combines TRBV6-6 with TRBJ1-2, with D possibly TRBD1 on 6 matching bases. The sample here was peripheral blood, taken in a trial of Ad26.COV2.S vaccine versus placebo. The sequence was collected from a person aged 18 to 59 who received the Ad26.COV2.S COVID-19 vaccine or a placebo. CDR3 nucleotide sequence: TGTGCCAGCAAACAGGGAGGGTCTCTATACTATGGCTACACCTTC. Amino acid sequence: CASKQGGSLYYGYTF.